This T cell receptor beta chain originates from a study of human versus mouse CDR3 diversity and MHC coevolution. Per germline, CDR1 MNHNS and CDR2 SASEGT. The junction had 8 bases not matched to a gene; V was cut back by 3 bases and J by 5 bases. CDR3 length equals 15 residues. The protocol was immunoSEQ multiplex PCR, while the TCRdb copy is restricted to in-frame clones and leaves out a portion. The table includes over 60,000 clones, under 95% detected once. The source material was naive CD4+ T cells from blood. Subset specified: CD45RO-negative CD62L-positive naive CD4 T cells. The clonotype originates from a person between 30 and 69 years old in good health. The genes are TRBV6-1 and TRBJ2-7; 9 bases agree with TRBD2. The CDR3 DNA is TGTGCCAGCAGTGAGGGGCTAGCGGGGAGACACGAGCAGTACTTC. This translates into CASSEGLAGRHEQYF.